Listed here are 5 T cell receptor beta chains from one sample, sequenced in a study of control samples from healthy donors and cancer patients. Sequencing was performed with immunoSEQ multiplex PCR; in TCRdb, only in-frame clones are kept and a portion is missing. This repertoire shows 170,000 or so clones, around 96% found once; its top ten account for about 8.5%. Sample: blood. Every receptor here comes from a woman between 40 and 50 years old in good health.

This chain links TRBV7-2 with TRBJ2-5; D gene ambiguous. CDR1 is SGHTA, CDR2 FQGNSA, per germline. The CDR3 covers 15 residues. Trimming stripped 1 base from V and 7 bases from J, with 16 bases between. Written as DNA, the CDR3 is TGTGCCAGCAGCTTAGGAGGCGGCTCCACGGGGACCCAGTACTTC. Its translation: CASSLGGGSTGTQYF.

The chain uses TRBV6-6 and TRBJ1-5, with D possibly being TRBD1 (5 bases). The CDR3 covers 14 residues. Trimming stripped 2 bases from V and 5 bases from J, with 10 bases between. Germline lookup yields CDR1 MNHNY and CDR2 SVGAGI (reference sequence). The CDR3 here is CASSYPAGDQPQHF. The CDR3 DNA is TGTGCCAGCAGTTACCCCGCGGGGGATCAGCCCCAGCATTTT.

The chain carries TRBV4-1 and TRBJ2-5, with D perhaps TRBD1 (6 bases). V lost 4 bases to trimming and J lost 2 bases, with 23 bases between them. The germline V gene encodes CDR1 MGHRA and CDR2 YSYEKL. This CDR3 region has 18 residues. The CDR3 loop reads CASSLGLRGTSPQETQYF. The CDR3 DNA is TGCGCCAGCAGCCTTGGACTCAGGGGAACCTCCCCGCAAGAGACCCAGTACTTC.

V gene TRBV6-5 combines with J gene TRBJ1-1; D might be TRBD1 (5 bases). The germline V gene has CDR1 MNHEY and CDR2 SVGAGI. V was pared by 4 bases and J by 6 bases, with 12 bases between. The CDR3 is 13 amino acids. CDR3 bases: TGTGCCAGCAGTTCAAACCGGGGCGCTGAAGCTTTCTTT. Translation: CASSSNRGAEAFF.

This clone was recorded once. This chain connects TRBV6-2 or TRBV6-3 to TRBJ1-5, with TRBD1 as a possible D gene (5 bases). Germline values: CDR1 MNHEY, CDR2 SVGEGT. This CDR3 comprises 13 residues. The V gene lost 2 bases and the J gene lost 9 bases, with 11 bases spanning the gap. The CDR3 bases are TGTGCCAGCAGTTACATAGGGGAAGGGCCCCAGCATTTT. It is translated as CASSYIGEGPQHF.